These 11 T cell receptor beta chains came from one sample sequenced in a study of response to subunit inactivated influenza vaccine. TCRdb re-analysed the RT-PCR reads in MiXCR, keeping a single row per CDR3 protein. The repertoire has fewer than 800,000 distinct CDR3 sequences, 15% to 18% of them found once; the top ten carry 11%. Sequencing used PBMCs from blood, obtained 11 to 12 days after vaccination. These receptors came from a man in his forties or fifties who received an inactivated influenza vaccine.

This chain joins TRBV29-1 and TRBJ2-1; D is uncertain. CDR3 length equals 15 residues. Germline V gene data show CDR1 as SQVTM and CDR2 as ANQGSEA. V lost 0 bases and J lost 5, with 14 bases in between. CDR3 sequence (DNA): TGCAGCGTTGAAGATCGCCCCAGGTTTGACAATGAGCAGTTCTTC. Encoded protein: CSVEDRPRFDNEQFF.

This clonotype occurred a few times. J is TRBJ1-2 and V is TRBV5-6; maybe TRBD1 (5 bases). The germline gives CDR1 SGHDT, CDR2 YYEEEE. Trimming pared 0 bases from V and 4 bases from J, leaving 16 bases between. The CDR3 runs to 16 residues. The CDR3 loop reads CASSLAPEGWSYGYTF. CDR3 nucleotides: TGTGCCAGCAGCTTGGCCCCTGAGGGGTGGAGCTATGGCTACACCTTC.

This clonotype was picked up a small number of times. V gene TRBV4-3 combines with J gene TRBJ2-7; TRBD2 agrees at 9 bases. Looked up from germline, CDR1 is LGHNA and CDR2 is YSLEER. The length of the CDR3 is 17 residues. Trimming removed 4 bases from V and 2 bases from J; junction bases left unmatched: 12. The CDR3 reads CASSLSGSGSIPYEQYF. CDR3 sequence (DNA): TGCGCCAGCAGCCTTTCTGGTAGCGGGAGTATTCCCTACGAGCAGTACTTC.

The chain couples TRBV6-1 to TRBJ1-2; D remains ambiguous. This CDR3 has 15 residues. Per the germline V gene, CDR1 is MNHNS and CDR2 is SASEGT. Trimming left V 2 bases short and J 4 bases short, with 14 bases between. The CDR3 DNA sequence: TGTGCCAGCAGTGAAAATGGAGGCCAGCTCTATGGCTACACCTTC. Amino acid sequence: CASSENGGQLYGYTF.

This clonotype was observed a few times. The V call is TRBV12-3 or TRBV12-4, the J call TRBJ2-2; D is undetermined. Trimming removed 2 bases from V and 3 bases from J, with 7 bases in between. This CDR3 is built from 14 residues. The CDR3 region has the DNA TGTGCCAGCAGTTTATTCCCCGACACCGGGGAGCTGTTTTTT. This sequence encodes CASSLFPDTGELFF.

A few counts support this clonotype. This chain uses TRBV11-1 with TRBJ1-5, with no clear D. CDR1 and CDR2 (germline): SGHAT, FQDESV (reference sequence). The CDR3 sequence is 18 residues long. Trimming removed 0 bases at V and 2 bases at J, with 17 bases between. DNA for the CDR3: TGTGCCAGCAGCTTAGCGCTTTGGGGAGGCGCCGGCAATCAGCCCCAGCATTTT. It encodes CASSLALWGGAGNQPQHF.

V and J are TRBV6-2 or TRBV6-3 and TRBJ1-4, with D perhaps matching TRBD1 (5 bases). The length of the CDR3 is 14 residues. V lost 10 bases to trimming and J lost 4 bases, with 16 bases between them. Germline assignment: CDR1 MNHEY and CDR2 SVGEGT. The CDR3 DNA is TGTGCCACCAAAAGGGACGGAAGTAATGAAAAACTGTTTTTT. Its translation: CATKRDGSNEKLFF.

This clonotype was observed at least ten times. The J gene is TRBJ2-7, the V gene TRBV9, with 11 bases aligning to TRBD2. The ends lost 0 bases at V and 5 bases at J; junction bases unmatched: 4. The CDR3 contains 15 residues. The V gene's germline CDR1 is SGDLS and CDR2 YYNGEE. The CDR3 loop is CASSVGGGLADEQYF. The CDR3 DNA sequence: TGTGCCAGCAGCGTAGGAGGGGGACTAGCGGACGAGCAGTACTTC.

The chain employs TRBV12-3 or TRBV12-4 and TRBJ2-7; 7 bases match TRBD1. V lost 4 bases, J lost 5 bases, and 17 bases stayed unmatched. This CDR3 comprises 17 residues. CDR3 nucleotide sequence: TGTGCCAGCAGTTCAAGGACAGGTTTGATTGGTTTCCACGAGCAGTACTTC. Translated, it gives CASSSRTGLIGFHEQYF.

This sequence joins TRBV12-3 or TRBV12-4 and TRBJ2-5; the D gene could be TRBD1 or TRBD2 (5 bases each). This CDR3 is built from 15 residues. V lost 0 bases to trimming and J lost 5 bases, with 13 bases between them. CDR3 sequence (DNA): TGTGCCAGCAGTTTAGCGCAGGGCTGGGGGGAGACCCAGTACTTC. Encoded protein: CASSLAQGWGETQYF.

The chain recombines TRBV7-9 with TRBJ2-1; TRBD1 or TRBD2 may be the D gene (6 bases each). Germline V CDR1 and CDR2: SEHNR, FQNEAQ (reference sequence). Deletions cut 5 bases from V and 8 bases from J, with 16 bases between. This CDR3 contains 14 residues. In nucleotides, the CDR3 is TGTGCCAGCAGCAAAGGGGGGTTGTTCGATGAGCAGTTCTTC. Protein product: CASSKGGLFDEQFF.